This T cell receptor beta chain originates from a study of blood T cell repertoires in COVID-19. Whole-study context: Material from acute and convalescent COVID-19 was sourced from the United States, Italy and Spain. Sample material is recorded as cDNA or gDNA derived from T cells, B-cell-depleted T cells, or PBMCs.

Data came from immunoSEQ multiplex PCR; TCRdb stores just in-frame clones and leaves some out. The sample has about 360,000 clones, roughly 86% seen once. The CDR3 length is 15 residues. Self-reported history from a screening survey and questionnaire set each donor's cohort. The sequence came from a woman in her 40s with acute COVID-19. This rearrangement joins TRBV12-1 to TRBJ1-3; the listed D gene, TRBD1, was not tested against the DNA. TRBV12-1 is given as a pseudogene. The sample was PBMCs or T cells enriched from blood (not recorded which). Written as DNA, the CDR3 is TGTGCCAGCAGTCATCCGACAGGGAGTGGAAACACCATATATTTT. Amino acid sequence: CASSHPTGSGNTIYF.